Below are 23 T cell receptor beta chains sequenced from a single sample in a study of blood T cell repertoires in COVID-19 (dated by TCRdb to 2019 to 2021). Libraries were made using the immunoSEQ multiplex PCR assay. In its TCRdb copy, this immuneACCESS table keeps in-frame sequences only and misses some clones. Where compared with another copy, unresolved V genes explain less than half of these, and the others have no known cause. The sample yields some 200,000 clones; roughly four fifths were counted once. About 9.3% of the sample is taken by the ten largest. Sequenced material: PBMCs or T cells enriched from blood (not recorded which). The source of these receptors is a man aged 35 to 55 who had recovered from COVID-19.

This clone appeared a single time. V is TRBV18 and J is TRBJ2-1; 7 nucleotides match TRBD1. Trimming at V came to 3 bases and at J to 3 bases, leaving 5 bases not matched to a gene. Germline CDR1 reads KGHSH; CDR2 reads LQKENI. This CDR3 is 15 amino acids long. The CDR3 DNA sequence: TGTGCCAGCTCACCTCAGGGGGACCTCTACAATGAGCAGTTCTTC. Amino acids: CASSPQGDLYNEQFF.

This chain uses TRBV9 with TRBJ1-2; D gene ambiguous. Germline CDR1 and CDR2: SGDLS and YYNGEE. V lost 4 bases and J lost 3, with 19 bases in between. There are 16 residues in the CDR3. CDR3: CASSPRVNEVDYGYTF. The CDR3 DNA follows: TGTGCCAGCAGCCCCCGGGTTAACGAGGTGGACTATGGCTACACCTTC.

The chain is built from TRBV5-6 and TRBJ1-5; 7 bases fit TRBD1. V dropped 2 bases and J dropped 0; count of bases not matched to a gene: 5. Per the germline V gene, CDR1 is SGHDT and CDR2 is YYEEEE. This CDR3 comprises 16 residues. The CDR3 nucleotides are TGTGCCAGCAGCTTACAGACAGGGCATAGCAATCAGCCCCAGCATTTT. Its translation: CASSLQTGHSNQPQHF.

This clone occurred a few times. CDR3 sequence (DNA): TGTGCCAGAAGTCCTGTGGGCCCTAGAGGGGGCTCCTATAATTCACCCCTCCACTTT. Translating gives CARSPVGPRGGSYNSPLHF. The rearrangement joins TRBV5-3 to TRBJ1-6, with D tentatively TRBD1 (6 bases). TRBV5-3 is given ORF status, its function remaining uncertain. CDR3 length: 19 residues. Trimming left V 5 bases short and J 0 bases short, with 21 bases between.

CDR3 DNA sequence: TGTGCCAGTGAGCAGGTGAACACTGAAGCTTTCTTT. This codes for CASEQVNTEAFF. The rearrangement joins TRBV2 to TRBJ1-1; D unresolved. The V and J ends lost 9 bases and 0 bases respectively, with 8 bases between them. Germline loops: CDR1 SNHLY, CDR2 FYNNEI. This CDR3 spans 12 amino acids.

V is TRBV13 and J is TRBJ1-5; 7 bases fit TRBD1. The CDR3 is made up of 15 amino acids. Per the germline V gene, CDR1 is PRHDT and CDR2 is FYEKMQ (reference sequence). Trimming at V came to 4 bases and at J to 0 bases, leaving 3 bases not matched to a gene. The CDR3 nucleotides read TGTGCCAGCAGCTCGGGACAGTTTAGCAATCAGCCCCAGCATTTT. Protein product: CASSSGQFSNQPQHF.

V is TRBV18 and J is TRBJ2-7; 11 nucleotides align to TRBD2. V lost 3 bases to trimming and J lost 6 bases; unmatched junction nucleotides: 10. This CDR3 is built from 16 residues. CDR1 is KGHSH, CDR2 LQKENI, per germline. In DNA form, the CDR3 reads TGTGCCAGCTCACCGGTTTTGACTAGCGGGATGTTCGAGCAGTACTTC. As protein: CASSPVLTSGMFEQYF.

The chain employs TRBV11-2 and TRBJ1-5; the D is unclear. The CDR3 runs 13 residues. Germline loops: CDR1 SGHAT, CDR2 FQNNGV. V shed 5 bases and J shed 6 bases, with 11 bases lying between them. CDR3 nucleotides: TGTGCCAGCAGCCACGGTCTCGGTCAGCCCCAGCATTTT. It translates to CASSHGLGQPQHF.

V gene TRBV7-2 combines with J gene TRBJ2-2, with TRBD1 matching 7 bases. This CDR3 has 15 amino acids. The trim removed 3 bases at V and 8 bases at J, leaving 9 bases unmatched. CDR1 and CDR2 from the germline V gene are SGHTA and FQGNSA. CDR3 DNA: TGTGCCAGCAGCTTTACGACAGGGACGGGTGGGGAGCTGTTTTTT. Its protein product is CASSFTTGTGGELFF.

The rearrangement joins TRBV19 to TRBJ1-1; 7 bases are a match to TRBD1. CDR3 size: 15 residues. CDR1 LNHDA and CDR2 SQIVND come from the germline V gene (reference sequence). Unmatched junction bases numbered 8, after V lost 6 bases and J lost 1 base. In DNA, the CDR3 is TGTGCCAGTAGCCCCCGACAGGGTGAGAACACTGAAGCTTTCTTT. The encoded protein is CASSPRQGENTEAFF. Using reference TRBV19 and TRBJ1-1 for the parts outside the CDR3, the full variable domain is DGGITQSPKYLFRKEGQNVTLSCEQNLNHDAMYWYRQDPGQGLRLIYYSQIVNDFQKGDIAEGYSVSREKKESFPLTVTSAQKNPTAFYLCASSPRQGENTEAFFGQGTRLTVV.

In this sample, this clone turned up a few times. This sequence joins TRBV9 and TRBJ2-7, with D possibly TRBD2 on 7 matching bases. The V end was cut by 2 bases, the J end by 2 bases, with 14 bases between. Germline CDR1 SGDLS, CDR2 YYNGEE. This CDR3 is 15 amino acids long. CDR3 sequence: CASSVAGGGAYEQYF. In nucleotides, the CDR3 is TGTGCCAGCAGCGTCGCTGGGGGGGGCGCCTACGAGCAGTACTTC.

In this sample, this clone turned up a few times. V usage is TRBV7-6 and J usage is TRBJ2-7; TRBD2 matches 10 bases. After removal of 2 bases from V and 5 bases from J, the junction contained 12 bases not matched to a gene. Germline V gives CDR1 SGHVS, CDR2 FNYEAQ. The length of the CDR3 is 17 residues. The CDR3 DNA is TGTGCCAGCAGCTTATGGCCAGCGGGAGGGCCTGGCGACGAGCAGTACTTC. Its protein product is CASSLWPAGGPGDEQYF.

This clone appeared a few times. This sequence joins TRBV6-4 and TRBJ1-2, with no clear D. The CDR3 runs 13 residues. Trimming cost V 0 bases and J 8 bases, with 10 bases left between them. CDR1 and CDR2 from the germline V gene are MRHNA and SNTAGT. CDR3 region: CASSDSRGEGYTF. The CDR3 nucleotides read TGTGCCAGCAGTGACTCTCGCGGGGAGGGCTACACCTTC.

The chain is built from TRBV2 and TRBJ2-7; no firm D call. Germline loops: CDR1 SNHLY, CDR2 FYNNEI. The CDR3 sequence is 14 residues long. Trimming removed 1 base from V and 0 bases from J, with 7 bases in between. This CDR3 reads CASSEDQVSYEQYF. CDR3 DNA sequence: TGTGCCAGCAGTGAAGATCAGGTCTCCTACGAGCAGTACTTC.

The chain employs TRBV5-4 and TRBJ1-1; possibly TRBD1 for D (5 bases). CDR3 length: 12 amino acids. Per germline, CDR1 SGHNT and CDR2 YYREEE (reference sequence). V was clipped by 7 bases and J by 5 bases, with 12 bases between them. CDR3 residues: CASSSRGTEAFF. As DNA, the CDR3 is TGTGCCAGCTCCTCCCGGGGGACTGAAGCTTTCTTT.

J is TRBJ2-3 and V is TRBV18, with 11 bases that match TRBD1. The CDR3 consists of 19 residues. J lost 1 base, V lost 8 bases, and 17 bases had no gene match. In germline, CDR1 is KGHSH, CDR2 LQKENI. CDR3 loop: CASPPSRTGGNSGTDTQYF. For the CDR3, the DNA is TGTGCCAGCCCGCCGTCCAGGACAGGGGGCAACTCGGGCACAGATACGCAGTATTTT. The full variable domain, its missing parts supplied by reference TRBV18 and TRBJ2-3, is NAGVMQNPRHLVRRRGQEARLRCSPMKGHSHVYWYRQLPEEGLKFMVYLQKENIIDESGMPKERFSAEFPKEGPSILRIQQVVRGDSAAYFCASPPSRTGGNSGTDTQYFGPGTRLTVL.

This sequence joins TRBV18 and TRBJ1-5; 7 bases are shared with TRBD1. Germline lookup yields CDR1 KGHSH and CDR2 LQKENI. V dropped 3 bases and J dropped 4; count of bases not matched to a gene: 9. The CDR3 sequence is 16 residues long. Here the CDR3 reads CASSPTGTVNNQPQHF. The CDR3 DNA follows: TGTGCCAGCTCACCTACCGGGACAGTCAATAATCAGCCCCAGCATTTT.

The CDR3 region has the DNA TGTGCCAGCAGTTACTCGCCCAGATACTATGGCTACACCTTC. Translation gives CASSYSPRYYGYTF. V gene TRBV6-5 combines with J gene TRBJ1-2; no definite D call. V lost 0 bases and J 3 bases, leaving 8 bases between the germline ends. Germline CDR1 reads MNHEY; CDR2 reads SVGAGI. This CDR3 is 14 amino acids long.

This clone was recorded once. The chain links TRBV30 to TRBJ2-1; D not resolved. Trimming removed 5 bases from V and 4 bases from J, with 3 bases in between. The CDR3 sequence is 10 residues long. The germline V gene has CDR1 GTSNPN and CDR2 SVGIG (reference sequence). The CDR3 DNA reads as TGTGCCTGGGCGTACAATGAGCAGTTCTTC. Encoded protein: CAWAYNEQFF.

The V and J genes are TRBV29-1 and TRBJ2-1; D is possibly TRBD2 (6 bases). The CDR3 contains 15 residues. Germline loops: CDR1 SQVTM, CDR2 ANQGSEA. With 6 bases removed from V and 8 bases from J, the gap between germline ends came to 23 bases. The chain's CDR3 is CSVDLKEGLTDEQFF. The CDR3 DNA reads as TGCAGCGTCGACCTTAAGGAGGGCCTTACCGATGAGCAGTTCTTC.

The chain has TRBV3-1 (or the pseudogene TRBV3-2) and TRBJ2-5; weak D call: TRBD2 (6 bases). The germline V gene encodes CDR1 LGHDT and CDR2 YNNKEL (reference sequence). V was trimmed by 2 bases and J by 4 bases, leaving 17 bases between them. CDR3 length: 16 amino acids. The CDR3 here is CASSQSEDYLRETQYF. In DNA, the CDR3 is TGTGCCAGCAGCCAATCCGAGGACTACCTCCGAGAGACCCAGTACTTC.

The J gene is TRBJ1-1, the V gene TRBV2; 7 bases agree with TRBD1. Trimming cost V 9 bases and J 1 base; bases outside gene matches: 5. CDR1 SNHLY and CDR2 FYNNEI come from the germline V gene. This CDR3 contains 13 residues. The CDR3 spells CARPTGSNTEAFF. The CDR3 DNA reads as TGTGCCAGGCCGACAGGGTCGAACACTGAAGCTTTCTTT.

The V and J genes are TRBV6-4 and TRBJ2-7; maybe TRBD1 (6 bases). The CDR3 runs to 16 residues. CDR1 is MRHNA and CDR2 is SNTAGT in the germline V gene. V lost 7 bases and J 2 bases, leaving 21 bases between the germline ends. The CDR3 nucleotides are TGTGCCAGCACCGACAGGTCAGGGTTCATGACCTACGAGCAGTACTTC. Translated, it gives CASTDRSGFMTYEQYF.